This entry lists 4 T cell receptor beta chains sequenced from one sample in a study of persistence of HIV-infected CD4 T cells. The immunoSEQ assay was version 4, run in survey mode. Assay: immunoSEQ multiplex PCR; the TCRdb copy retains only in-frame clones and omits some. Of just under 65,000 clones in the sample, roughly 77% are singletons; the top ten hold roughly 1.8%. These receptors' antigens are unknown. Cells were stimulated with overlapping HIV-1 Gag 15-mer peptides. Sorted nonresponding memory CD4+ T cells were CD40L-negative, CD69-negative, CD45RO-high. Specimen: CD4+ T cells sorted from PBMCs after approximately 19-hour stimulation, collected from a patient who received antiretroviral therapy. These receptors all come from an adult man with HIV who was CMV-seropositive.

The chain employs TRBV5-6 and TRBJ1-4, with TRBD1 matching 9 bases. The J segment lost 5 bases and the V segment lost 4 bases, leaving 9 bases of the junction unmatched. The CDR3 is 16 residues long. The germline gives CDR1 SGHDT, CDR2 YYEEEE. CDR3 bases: TGTGCCAGCAGCGGTCAGCCGGGACAGGGAAATGAAAAACTGTTTTTT. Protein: CASSGQPGQGNEKLFF.

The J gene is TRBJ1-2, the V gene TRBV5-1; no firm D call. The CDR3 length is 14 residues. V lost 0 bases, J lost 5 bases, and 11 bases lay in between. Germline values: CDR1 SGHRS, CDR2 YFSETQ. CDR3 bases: TGCGCCAGCAGCTTGGAGGCGGAAGCGTATGGCTACACCTTC. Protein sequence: CASSLEAEAYGYTF. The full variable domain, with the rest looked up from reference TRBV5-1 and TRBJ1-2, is KAGVTQTPRYLIKTRGQQVTLSCSPISGHRSVSWYQQTPGQGLQFLFEYFSETQRNKGNFPGRFSGRQFSNSRSEMNVSTLELGDSALYLCASSLEAEAYGYTFGSGTRLTVV.

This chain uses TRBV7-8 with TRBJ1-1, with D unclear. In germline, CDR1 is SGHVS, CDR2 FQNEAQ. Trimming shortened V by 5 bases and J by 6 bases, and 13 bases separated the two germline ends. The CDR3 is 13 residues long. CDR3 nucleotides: TGTGCCAGCAGCCTGGGAACGTCGGCTGAAGCTTTCTTT. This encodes CASSLGTSAEAFF.

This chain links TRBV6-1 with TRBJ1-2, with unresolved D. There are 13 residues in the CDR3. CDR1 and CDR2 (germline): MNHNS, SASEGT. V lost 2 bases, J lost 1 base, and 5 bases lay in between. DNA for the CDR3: TGTGCCAGCAGTGAACGGGTTAACTATGGCTACACCTTC. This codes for CASSERVNYGYTF.